A selection of T cell receptor beta chains follows, all from one sample in a study of cytomegalovirus exposure and HLA in healthy donors. Method: immunoSEQ multiplex PCR; TCRdb's copy keeps in-frame clones and lacks some. Of approximately 120,000 clones listed, roughly 10% were seen once; the top ten hold approximately 4.4%. Source material: PBMCs. The receptor source for this set is a woman between 18 and 29 years old in good health and CMV-seropositive. Both conserved end residues are part of each CDR3. The D gene is left open where the match is weak. Where a row states a size, it is once, few, many or the class of an expanded clone; other rows omit it.

d_gene: NA; j_gene: TRBJ1-4; v_gene: TRBV6-1; abundance: few; len: 12; CDR3aa: CASRRLNEKLFF; CDR3nt: TGTGCCAGCAGGAGGCTTAATGAAAAACTGTTTTTT
d_gene: NA; j_gene: TRBJ2-7; v_gene: TRBV28; abundance: few; len: 15; CDR3aa: CASRGQGSEGYEQYF; CDR3nt: TGTGCCAGCAGAGGGCAGGGTTCGGAAGGATACGAGCAGTACTTC
d_gene: NA; j_gene: TRBJ2-1; v_gene: TRBV29-1; abundance: NA; len: 11; CDR3aa: CSVGGGNEQFF; CDR3nt: TGCAGCGTTGGAGGGGGTAATGAGCAGTTCTTC
d_gene: NA; j_gene: TRBJ2-3; v_gene: TRBV6-4; abundance: few; len: 13; CDR3aa: CASSAGAEGTQYF; CDR3nt: TGTGCCAGCAGTGCAGGGGCGGAAGGTACGCAGTATTTT
d_gene: NA; j_gene: TRBJ2-3; v_gene: TRBV28; abundance: NA; len: 15; CDR3aa: CASSLGGVRADTQYF; CDR3nt: TGTGCCAGCAGTCTAGGGGGGGTAAGGGCGGATACGCAGTATTTT
d_gene: NA; j_gene: TRBJ1-1; v_gene: TRBV7-2; abundance: NA; len: 18; CDR3aa: CASSPPGVAAVGRTEAFF; CDR3nt: TGTGCCAGCAGCCCTCCGGGGGTGGCGGCCGTAGGCCGCACTGAAGCTTTCTTT
d_gene: TRBD2; j_gene: TRBJ2-7; v_gene: TRBV28; abundance: few; len: 15; CDR3aa: CASSLSAGDLNEQYF; CDR3nt: TGTGCCAGCAGTTTATCAGCGGGAGATCTAAACGAGCAGTACTTC
d_gene: TRBD2; j_gene: TRBJ2-2; v_gene: TRBV19; abundance: few; len: 18; CDR3aa: CASSAGTSEERRTGELFF; CDR3nt: TGTGCCAGTAGTGCCGGGACTAGCGAAGAGAGGCGCACCGGGGAGCTGTTTTTT
d_gene: TRBD1; j_gene: TRBJ2-6; v_gene: TRBV9; abundance: few; len: 18; CDR3aa: CASSGRDRGPVGANVLTF; CDR3nt: TGTGCCAGCAGCGGCCGGGACAGGGGGCCAGTTGGGGCCAACGTCCTGACTTTC
d_gene: NA; j_gene: TRBJ2-7; v_gene: TRBV4-1; abundance: few; len: 15; CDR3aa: CASSQEGAGTYEQYF; CDR3nt: TGCGCCAGCAGCCAAGAAGGGGCAGGGACCTACGAGCAGTACTTC
d_gene: NA; j_gene: TRBJ1-5; v_gene: TRBV2; abundance: few; len: 15; CDR3aa: CASKNLGGSNQPQHF; CDR3nt: TGTGCCAGCAAAAACCTGGGGGGGAGCAATCAGCCCCAGCATTTT
d_gene: NA; j_gene: TRBJ1-2; v_gene: TRBV11-3; abundance: NA; len: 13; CDR3aa: CASSLAQFHGYTF; CDR3nt: TGTGCCAGCAGCTTAGCGCAGTTCCATGGCTACACCTTC
d_gene: TRBD2; j_gene: TRBJ2-5; v_gene: TRBV5-1; abundance: few; len: 16; CDR3aa: CASSRTTGTTFETQYF; CDR3nt: TGCGCCAGCAGCAGGACAACCGGGACTACTTTCGAGACCCAGTACTTC
d_gene: NA; j_gene: TRBJ2-3; v_gene: TRBV7-9; abundance: NA; len: 14; CDR3aa: CASSFDLRADTQYF; CDR3nt: TGTGCCAGCAGCTTCGACCTTCGGGCAGATACGCAGTATTTT
d_gene: NA; j_gene: TRBJ2-1; v_gene: TRBV7-3; abundance: NA; len: 14; CDR3aa: CASKGAGSYNEQFF; CDR3nt: TGTGCCAGCAAGGGGGCGGGATCCTACAATGAGCAGTTCTTC
d_gene: TRBD1; j_gene: TRBJ1-2; v_gene: TRBV25-1; abundance: NA; len: 14; CDR3aa: CAAGAVQGVNGYTF; CDR3nt: TGTGCCGCAGGTGCTGTACAGGGGGTAAATGGCTACACCTTC
d_gene: NA; j_gene: TRBJ2-5; v_gene: TRBV5-1; abundance: few; len: 12; CDR3aa: CASSLQQETQYF; CDR3nt: TGCGCCAGCAGCTTGCAGCAAGAGACCCAGTACTTC
d_gene: NA; j_gene: TRBJ1-2; v_gene: TRBV7-3; abundance: few; len: 13; CDR3aa: CASSYNEDYGYTF; CDR3nt: TGTGCCAGCAGCTACAACGAGGACTATGGCTACACCTTC
d_gene: TRBD2; j_gene: TRBJ2-1; v_gene: TRBV2; abundance: few; len: 15; CDR3aa: CASVAIAGGGNEQFF; CDR3nt: TGTGCCAGCGTCGCTATAGCGGGAGGTGGGAATGAGCAGTTCTTC
d_gene: NA; j_gene: TRBJ2-7; v_gene: TRBV7-6; abundance: NA; len: 15; CDR3aa: CASSSPGHGPYEQYF; CDR3nt: TGTGCCAGCAGCTCCCCGGGACACGGGCCCTACGAGCAGTACTTC
d_gene: NA; j_gene: TRBJ2-7; v_gene: TRBV19; abundance: few; len: 12; CDR3aa: CASSTSGYEQYF; CDR3nt: TGTGCCAGTAGTACCTCAGGTTACGAGCAGTACTTC
d_gene: TRBD1; j_gene: TRBJ1-2; v_gene: TRBV7-6; abundance: few; len: 15; CDR3aa: CASSLRTGGVYGYTF; CDR3nt: TGTGCCAGCAGCTTGCGGACAGGTGGCGTATATGGCTACACCTTC
d_gene: NA; j_gene: TRBJ1-5; v_gene: TRBV9; abundance: few; len: 15; CDR3aa: CASSERSEGNQPQHF; CDR3nt: TGTGCCAGCAGCGAACGTTCTGAGGGCAATCAGCCCCAGCATTTT
d_gene: TRBD1; j_gene: TRBJ2-7; v_gene: TRBV6-1; abundance: few; len: 13; CDR3aa: CASSATGVGEQYF; CDR3nt: TGTGCCAGCAGCGCAACAGGGGTGGGGGAGCAGTACTTC
d_gene: NA; j_gene: TRBJ1-1; v_gene: TRBV18; abundance: few; len: 13; CDR3aa: CASSQAKGGGAFF; CDR3nt: TGTGCCAGCTCACAGGCGAAAGGCGGTGGAGCTTTCTTT
d_gene: TRBD1; j_gene: TRBJ1-1; v_gene: TRBV29-1; abundance: NA; len: 13; CDR3aa: CSVVTDRGGEAFF; CDR3nt: TGCAGCGTCGTCACAGACAGGGGGGGTGAAGCTTTCTTT
d_gene: NA; j_gene: TRBJ2-3; v_gene: TRBV4-1; abundance: NA; len: 13; CDR3aa: CASSQVTADTQYF; CDR3nt: TGCGCCAGCAGCCAAGTTACGGCAGATACGCAGTATTTT
d_gene: NA; j_gene: TRBJ2-1; v_gene: TRBV28; abundance: few; len: 13; CDR3aa: CASSLGTRTEQFF; CDR3nt: TGTGCCAGCAGTCTCGGAACACGGACAGAGCAGTTCTTC
d_gene: TRBD1; j_gene: TRBJ1-2; v_gene: TRBV27; abundance: NA; len: 13; CDR3aa: CASSRDRAYGYTF; CDR3nt: TGTGCCAGCAGTAGAGACAGGGCTTATGGCTACACCTTC
d_gene: TRBD1; j_gene: TRBJ2-7; v_gene: TRBV25-1; abundance: NA; len: 13; CDR3aa: CASSGYRGDEQYF; CDR3nt: TGTGCCAGCAGTGGATACAGGGGCGACGAGCAGTACTTC
d_gene: NA; j_gene: TRBJ1-2; v_gene: TRBV28; abundance: few; len: 14; CDR3aa: CASTSSSITYGYTF; CDR3nt: TGTGCCAGCACCTCTAGCTCCATTACCTATGGCTACACCTTC
d_gene: TRBD2; j_gene: TRBJ2-2; v_gene: TRBV7-6; abundance: few; len: 15; CDR3aa: CASSRSGDVTGELFF; CDR3nt: TGTGCCAGCAGCCGAAGCGGGGACGTCACCGGGGAGCTGTTTTTT
d_gene: TRBD2; j_gene: TRBJ2-7; v_gene: TRBV7-3; abundance: NA; len: 14; CDR3aa: CASSPGLAGDEQYF; CDR3nt: TGTGCCAGCAGCCCCGGACTAGCGGGAGACGAGCAGTACTTC
d_gene: TRBD2; j_gene: TRBJ2-1; v_gene: TRBV7-6; abundance: NA; len: 16; CDR3aa: CASSFSGTSGSWEQFF; CDR3nt: TGTGCCAGCAGCTTTTCCGGGACTAGCGGGAGCTGGGAGCAGTTCTTC
d_gene: NA; j_gene: TRBJ2-1; v_gene: TRBV7-9; abundance: NA; len: 14; CDR3aa: CASAGPGRLHEQFF; CDR3nt: TGTGCCAGCGCCGGACCTGGGAGGTTGCATGAGCAGTTCTTC
d_gene: NA; j_gene: TRBJ2-5; v_gene: TRBV2; abundance: few; len: 13; CDR3aa: CASSEGRQETQYF; CDR3nt: TGTGCCAGCAGTGAGGGGCGACAAGAGACCCAGTACTTC
d_gene: TRBD1; j_gene: TRBJ1-6; v_gene: TRBV6-6; abundance: NA; len: 15; CDR3aa: CASRLDRDGRSPLHF; CDR3nt: TGTGCCAGCAGACTTGACAGGGACGGTCGGTCACCCCTCCACTTT
d_gene: NA; j_gene: TRBJ1-1; v_gene: TRBV7-2; abundance: NA; len: 15; CDR3aa: CASSLVGQPNTEAFF; CDR3nt: TGTGCCAGCAGCTTAGTAGGACAGCCGAACACTGAAGCTTTCTTT
d_gene: TRBD2; j_gene: TRBJ2-1; v_gene: TRBV7-6; abundance: NA; len: 15; CDR3aa: CASSPGLAGVVEQFF; CDR3nt: TGTGCCAGCAGCCCCGGACTAGCGGGAGTCGTTGAGCAGTTCTTC
d_gene: NA; j_gene: TRBJ2-1; v_gene: TRBV5-4; abundance: NA; len: 16; CDR3aa: CASSSPSSVHDNEQFF; CDR3nt: TGTGCCAGCAGCAGCCCGTCTAGCGTCCATGACAATGAGCAGTTCTTC
d_gene: NA; j_gene: TRBJ2-2; v_gene: TRBV7-3; abundance: few; len: 14; CDR3aa: CASRDPRGTGELFF; CDR3nt: TGTGCCAGCAGGGATCCGAGGGGGACCGGGGAGCTGTTTTTT
d_gene: TRBD1; j_gene: TRBJ2-1; v_gene: TRBV28; abundance: few; len: 18; CDR3aa: CASSFPTRDRKPYNEQFF; CDR3nt: TGTGCCAGCAGTTTTCCCACACGGGACAGAAAGCCCTACAATGAGCAGTTCTTC
d_gene: TRBD1; j_gene: TRBJ2-2; v_gene: TRBV11-1; abundance: NA; len: 16; CDR3aa: CASRARTGVTTGELFF; CDR3nt: TGTGCCAGCAGGGCCCGAACAGGGGTGACCACCGGGGAGCTGTTTTTT
d_gene: NA; j_gene: TRBJ2-1; v_gene: TRBV7-9; abundance: few; len: 12; CDR3aa: CASSFREPEQFF; CDR3nt: TGTGCCAGCAGCTTCCGAGAGCCGGAGCAGTTCTTC
d_gene: TRBD2; j_gene: TRBJ2-7; v_gene: TRBV9; abundance: NA; len: 13; CDR3aa: CARQTSGRSEQYF; CDR3nt: TGTGCCAGGCAGACTAGCGGGAGATCCGAGCAGTACTTC
d_gene: NA; j_gene: TRBJ1-2; v_gene: TRBV4-2; abundance: few; len: 15; CDR3aa: CASSQDFGESYGYTF; CDR3nt: TGTGCCAGCAGCCAAGATTTCGGGGAATCGTATGGCTACACCTTC
d_gene: TRBD2; j_gene: TRBJ2-7; v_gene: TRBV5-1; abundance: NA; len: 11; CDR3aa: CASRRETEQYF; CDR3nt: TGCGCCAGCAGGCGGGAGACCGAGCAGTACTTC
d_gene: NA; j_gene: TRBJ1-3; v_gene: TRBV19; abundance: NA; len: 14; CDR3aa: CASWGLLSGNTIYF; CDR3nt: TGTGCCAGTTGGGGGCTCTTATCTGGAAACACCATATATTTT
d_gene: NA; j_gene: TRBJ1-1; v_gene: TRBV29-1; abundance: few; len: 11; CDR3aa: CSVPTGPEAFF; CDR3nt: TGCAGCGTTCCCACGGGTCCTGAAGCTTTCTTT
d_gene: NA; j_gene: TRBJ2-1; v_gene: TRBV7-9; abundance: NA; len: 13; CDR3aa: CASSFPSWNEQFF; CDR3nt: TGTGCCAGCAGCTTTCCCAGTTGGAATGAGCAGTTCTTC
d_gene: NA; j_gene: TRBJ2-4; v_gene: TRBV7-9; abundance: few; len: 12; CDR3aa: CASSLEGNIQYF; CDR3nt: TGTGCCAGCAGCTTGGAGGGGAACATTCAGTACTTC
d_gene: NA; j_gene: TRBJ1-4; v_gene: TRBV7-6; abundance: few; len: 14; CDR3aa: CASSPAGVKEKLFF; CDR3nt: TGTGCCAGCAGCCCGGCAGGGGTTAAAGAAAAACTGTTTTTT
d_gene: NA; j_gene: TRBJ1-2; v_gene: TRBV6-1; abundance: NA; len: 12; CDR3aa: CATTRLDGGYTF; CDR3nt: TGTGCCACCACCCGTCTAGATGGCGGCTACACCTTC